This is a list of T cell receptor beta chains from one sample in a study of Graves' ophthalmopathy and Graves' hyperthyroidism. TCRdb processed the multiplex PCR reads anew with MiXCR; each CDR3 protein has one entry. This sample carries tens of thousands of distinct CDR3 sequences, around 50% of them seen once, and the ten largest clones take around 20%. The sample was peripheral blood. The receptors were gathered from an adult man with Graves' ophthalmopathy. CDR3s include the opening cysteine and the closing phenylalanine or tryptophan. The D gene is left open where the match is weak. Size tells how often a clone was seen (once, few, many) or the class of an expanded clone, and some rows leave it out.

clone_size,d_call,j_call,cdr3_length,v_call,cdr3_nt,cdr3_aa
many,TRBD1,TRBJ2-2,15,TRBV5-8,TGTGCCAGCAGCGTCCCGGGACAGAAAACCGGGGAGCTGTTTTTT,CASSVPGQKTGELFF
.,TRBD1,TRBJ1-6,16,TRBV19,TGTGCCAGTAGTATAGTCCTCGGGACAGGGGGATCACCCCTCCACTTT,CASSIVLGTGGSPLHF
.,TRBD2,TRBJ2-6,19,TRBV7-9,TGTGCCAGCAGTCCTCTAACTAGCGGGAGAGACTCTGGGGCCAACGTCCTGACTTTC,CASSPLTSGRDSGANVLTF
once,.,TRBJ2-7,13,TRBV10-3,TGTGCCATCAATGCCAACCACACCGGGGAGCAGTACTTC,CAINANHTGEQYF
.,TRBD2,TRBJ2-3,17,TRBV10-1,TGCGCCAGCAGTGAGTCGACTAGCGGGGATAGCACAGATACGCCGTATTTT,CASSESTSGDSTDTPYF
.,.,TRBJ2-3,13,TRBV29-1,TGCAGCGTTGAACAGGGACCGGCAGATACGCAGTATTTT,CSVEQGPADTQYF
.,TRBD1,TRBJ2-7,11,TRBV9,TGTGCCAGCAGAGACAGGGACGAGCAGTGCTTC,CASRDRDEQCF
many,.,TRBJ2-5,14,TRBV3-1,TGTGCCAGCAGCCAATTAGGTTACCGAGAGACCCAGTACTTC,CASSQLGYRETQYF
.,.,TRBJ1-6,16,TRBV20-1,TGCAGTGCTAGAGTTCGGGGTTCTAGCGGGAGGACACCCCTCCACTTT,CSARVRGSSGRTPLHF
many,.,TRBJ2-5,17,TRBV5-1,TGCGCCAGCAGCTTGTTCGGCAGGGGCAGTAGTGGAGAGACCCAGTACTTC,CASSLFGRGSSGETQYF
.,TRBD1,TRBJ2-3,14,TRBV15,TGTGCCACTAAGACAGGGGGCGGCACAGATACGCAGTATTTT,CATKTGGGTDTQYF
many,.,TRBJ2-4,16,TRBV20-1,TGCAGTGCCAGGCCCCGACACAACATAGCCAAAAACATTCAGTACTTC,CSARPRHNIAKNIQYF
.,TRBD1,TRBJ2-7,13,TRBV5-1,TGCGCCAGCAGCCCGGGACAGGTCTGCGAGCAGTACTTC,CASSPGQVCEQYF
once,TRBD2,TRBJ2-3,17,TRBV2,TGTGCCAGCAAGACTAGCGGGAGGACACCTAGCACAGATACGCAGTATTTT,CASKTSGRTPSTDTQYF
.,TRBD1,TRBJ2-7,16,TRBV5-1,TGCGCCAGCAGCTTAAGTTTCAGGGGGAGCTCCTACGAGCAGTACTTC,CASSLSFRGSSYEQYF
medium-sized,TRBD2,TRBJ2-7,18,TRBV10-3,TGTGCCATCAGTGAGTCCACCAGACTAGCCGGTTCCTCCTACGAGCAGTACTTC,CAISESTRLAGSSYEQYF
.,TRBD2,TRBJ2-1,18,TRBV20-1,TGCAGTGCTAGAGTTCGGGCCTCGGCGGGAGGGCCGTGGAATGAGCAGTTCTTC,CSARVRASAGGPWNEQFF
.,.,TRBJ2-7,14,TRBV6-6,TGTGCCAGCAGTTACTCGATTGCGGGGCACGAGCAGTACTTC,CASSYSIAGHEQYF
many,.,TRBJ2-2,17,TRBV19,TGTGCCAGTAGTATAGATCCAGCACAGGGATACACCGGGGAGCTGTTTTTT,CASSIDPAQGYTGELFF
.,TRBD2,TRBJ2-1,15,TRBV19,TGTGCCAGTAGTCCCGGGACTAGCCGGGGGAATGAGCAGTTCTTC,CASSPGTSRGNEQFF
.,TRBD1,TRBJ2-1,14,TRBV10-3,TGTGCCATCAGTGGACAGGGGGACTACAATGAGCAGTTCTTC,CAISGQGDYNEQFF
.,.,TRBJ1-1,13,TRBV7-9,TGTGCCAGCAGCACCCTAGTGAGCACAGAAGTTTTCTTT,CASSTLVSTEVFF
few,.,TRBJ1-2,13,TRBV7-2,TGTGCCAGCAGCTCCGTCACGGGGGTTGGCTACACCTTC,CASSSVTGVGYTF
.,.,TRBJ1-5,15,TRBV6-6,TGTGCCAGCTCACAAGATGGACAATTAGGTCAGCCCCAGCATTTT,CASSQDGQLGQPQHF
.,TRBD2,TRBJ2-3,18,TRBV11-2,TGTGCCAGCGGGTCCTTTCCGGCGGGAGTCCGGAGGGGAGATACGCAGTATTTT,CASGSFPAGVRRGDTQYF
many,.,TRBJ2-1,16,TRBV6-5,TGTGCCAGCAGTTCCTTCGCGGGGTACTCCTACAATGAGCAGTTCTTC,CASSSFAGYSYNEQFF
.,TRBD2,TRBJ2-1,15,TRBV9,TGTGCCAGCAGCAGAGCGGGAGGCTCCTACAATGAGCAGTTCTTC,CASSRAGGSYNEQFF
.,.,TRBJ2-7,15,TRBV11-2,TGTGCCAGCAGCTTATTCGTCGACAACTCCTACGAGCAGTACTTC,CASSLFVDNSYEQYF
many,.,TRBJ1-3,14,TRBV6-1,TGTGCCAGCAGTGATTCCGGGTTTGGAAACACCATATATTTT,CASSDSGFGNTIYF
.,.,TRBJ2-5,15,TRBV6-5,TGTGCCAGCAGTTACGGGGGGCAAATTCGGGAGACCCAGTACTTC,CASSYGGQIRETQYF
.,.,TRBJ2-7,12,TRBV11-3,TGTGCCAGCAGCCTAACTTTGGACGAGCAGTACTTC,CASSLTLDEQYF
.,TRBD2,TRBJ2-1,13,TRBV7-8,TGTGCCAGCAGCTCTAGCGGGAGCGGTGAGCAGTTCTTC,CASSSSGSGEQFF
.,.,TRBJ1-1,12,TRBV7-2,TGTGCCAGCAGCGCTTACAGGGACGGAGCTTTCTTT,CASSAYRDGAFF
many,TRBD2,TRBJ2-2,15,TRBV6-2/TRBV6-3,TGTGCCAGCAGTCACGACCTAGCGGGAGGAAACGAGCTGTTTTTT,CASSHDLAGGNELFF
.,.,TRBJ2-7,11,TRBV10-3,TGTGCCATCGGGGGGACCTACGAGCAGTACTTC,CAIGGTYEQYF
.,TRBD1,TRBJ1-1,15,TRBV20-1,TGCAGTGCTATAAGGCCAGGACAGGGTTGGACTGCAGCTTTCTTT,CSAIRPGQGWTAAFF
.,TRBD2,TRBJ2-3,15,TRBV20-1,TGCAGTGCTAGCCGGACTAGCGGGCTGACAGATACGCAGTATTTT,CSASRTSGLTDTQYF
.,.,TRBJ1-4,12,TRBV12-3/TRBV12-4,TGTGCCAGCAGTTTGGGGTTTCAAAAACTGTTTTTT,CASSLGFQKLFF
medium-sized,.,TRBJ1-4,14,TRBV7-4,TGTGCCAGCAGCTTACTGCCCAGAAATGAAAAACTGTTTTTT,CASSLLPRNEKLFF
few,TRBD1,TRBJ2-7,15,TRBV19,TGTGCCAGTAGTCTTCGGGGACAGATCCTTCGGGAGCAGTACTTC,CASSLRGQILREQYF
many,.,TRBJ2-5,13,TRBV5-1,TGCGCCAGCAGGAAGCCAGACCAAGAGACCCAGTACTTC,CASRKPDQETQYF
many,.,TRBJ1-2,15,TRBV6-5,TGTGCCAGCAGTTACCGACTGGACAGCCTCTATGGCTACACCTTC,CASSYRLDSLYGYTF
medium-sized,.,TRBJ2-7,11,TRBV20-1,TGCAGTGCTAGTAGAAGACCCGAGCAGTACTTC,CSASRRPEQYF
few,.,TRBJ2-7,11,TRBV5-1,TGCGCCAGCAGCTTGGAGTACGAGCAGTACTTC,CASSLEYEQYF
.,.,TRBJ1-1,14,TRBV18,TGTGCCAGCTCACCCGACAGCGTGAACACTGAAGCTTTCTTT,CASSPDSVNTEAFF
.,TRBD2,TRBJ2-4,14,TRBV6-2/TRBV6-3,TGTGCCAGCTGCGGCGGGAGGGGGGGAAACATTCAGTACTTC,CASCGGRGGNIQYF
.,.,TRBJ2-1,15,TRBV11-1,TGTGCCAGCAGCTCTACCGGACGGAGCCAGGATACGCAGTTCTTC,CASSSTGRSQDTQFF
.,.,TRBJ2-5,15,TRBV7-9,TGTGCCAGCAGCTTAGGGACTACCGTCCAAGAGACCCAGTACTTC,CASSLGTTVQETQYF
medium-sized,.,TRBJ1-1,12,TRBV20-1,TGCAGTGCTACTTTAGGGGGAGCTGAAGCTTTCTTT,CSATLGGAEAFF
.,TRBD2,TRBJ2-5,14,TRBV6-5,TGTGCCAGCAGTGCTGAGCGGGGCCTGGAGACCCAGTACTTC,CASSAERGLETQYF
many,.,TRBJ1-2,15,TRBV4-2,TGTGCCAGCAGCCAAGATGAGGGCAGAATCTATGGCTACACCTTC,CASSQDEGRIYGYTF
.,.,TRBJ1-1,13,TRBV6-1,TGTGCCAGCAGTGAAGCAATGAACACTGAAGCTTTCTTT,CASSEAMNTEAFF
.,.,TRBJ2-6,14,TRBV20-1,TGCAGTGCTAGAGATCGAATAGGGGCCAACGTCCTGACTTTC,CSARDRIGANVLTF
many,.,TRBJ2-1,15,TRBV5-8,TGTGCCAGCAGCTCCGGGACTTTTCGGGGCGGTGAGCAGTTCTTC,CASSSGTFRGGEQFF